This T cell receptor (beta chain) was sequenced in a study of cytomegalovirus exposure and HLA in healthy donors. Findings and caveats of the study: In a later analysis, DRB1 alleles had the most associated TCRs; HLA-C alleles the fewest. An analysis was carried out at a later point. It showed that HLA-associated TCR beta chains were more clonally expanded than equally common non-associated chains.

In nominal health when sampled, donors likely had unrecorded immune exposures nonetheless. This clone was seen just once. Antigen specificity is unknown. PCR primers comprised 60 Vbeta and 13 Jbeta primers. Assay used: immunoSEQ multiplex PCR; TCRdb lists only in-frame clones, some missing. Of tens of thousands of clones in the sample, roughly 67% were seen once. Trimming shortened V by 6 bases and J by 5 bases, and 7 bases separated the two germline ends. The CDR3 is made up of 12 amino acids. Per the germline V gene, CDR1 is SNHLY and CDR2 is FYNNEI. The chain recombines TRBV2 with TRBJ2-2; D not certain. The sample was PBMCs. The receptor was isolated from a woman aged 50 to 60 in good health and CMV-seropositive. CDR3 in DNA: TGTGCCAGCAGGCCCAGGACCGGGGAGCTGTTTTTT. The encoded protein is CASRPRTGELFF.